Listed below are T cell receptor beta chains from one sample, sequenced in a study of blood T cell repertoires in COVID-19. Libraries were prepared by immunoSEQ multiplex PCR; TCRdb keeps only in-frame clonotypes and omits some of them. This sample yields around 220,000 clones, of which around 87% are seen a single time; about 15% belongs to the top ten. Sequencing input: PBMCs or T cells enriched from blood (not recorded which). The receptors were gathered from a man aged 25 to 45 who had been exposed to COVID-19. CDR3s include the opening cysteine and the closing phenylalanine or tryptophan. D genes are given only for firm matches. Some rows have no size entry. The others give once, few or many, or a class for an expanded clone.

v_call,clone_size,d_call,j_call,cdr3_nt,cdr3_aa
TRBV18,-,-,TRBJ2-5,TGTGCCAGCTCACCCCCACCTGGGCTGGAGACCCAGTACTTC,CASSPPPGLETQYF
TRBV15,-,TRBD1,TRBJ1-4,TGTGCCACCAGCAAGGACAGGCCCAATGAAAAACTGTTTTTT,CATSKDRPNEKLFF
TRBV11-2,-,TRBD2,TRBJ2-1,TGTGCCAGCAGCTTAGACCGGGTTAGCGGGGCTATTGAGCAGTTCTTC,CASSLDRVSGAIEQFF
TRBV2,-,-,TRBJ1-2,TGTGCCAGCACACGAGTGTTATATGGCTACACCTTC,CASTRVLYGYTF
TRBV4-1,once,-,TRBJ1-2,TGCGCCAGCAGCCAACAGGACATGAGCTATGGCTACACCTTC,CASSQQDMSYGYTF
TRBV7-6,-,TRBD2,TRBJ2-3,TGTGCCAGCAGCTTAGGGCTAGCGGGGGTCTTGGCAGATACGCAGTATTTT,CASSLGLAGVLADTQYF
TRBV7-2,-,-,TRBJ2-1,TGTGCCAGCAGCTTAGCGCGTGGGAGCTCCTACAATGAGCAGTTCTTC,CASSLARGSSYNEQFF
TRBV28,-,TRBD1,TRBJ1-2,TGTGCCAGCAGTTTATCCTCAAACAGGGGGGGTTATGGCTACACCTTC,CASSLSSNRGGYGYTF
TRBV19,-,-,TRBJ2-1,TGTGCCAGTAGTTTGCGGTACAATGAGCAGTTCTTC,CASSLRYNEQFF
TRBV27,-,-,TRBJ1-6,TGTGCCAGCAGTACAGGGTCTTCACCCCTCCACTTT,CASSTGSSPLHF
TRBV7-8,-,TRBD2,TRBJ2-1,TGTGCCAGCAGCCTTACTATTAGTACCGGGACTAGAACTGTATGGAGGTCCTACAATGAGCAGTTCTTC,CASSLTISTGTRTVWRSYNEQFF
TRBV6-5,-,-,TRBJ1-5,TGTGCCAGCAGTTATCACCCCACTATTAATCAGCCCCAGCATTTT,CASSYHPTINQPQHF
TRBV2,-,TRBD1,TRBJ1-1,TGTGCCAGCAGTTTCCGACAGGGGCAGAACACTGAAGCTTTCTTT,CASSFRQGQNTEAFF
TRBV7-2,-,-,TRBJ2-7,TGTGCCAGCAGCTTTGAAGGGGTCTACGAGCAGTACTTC,CASSFEGVYEQYF
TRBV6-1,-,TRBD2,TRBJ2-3,TGTGCCAGCAGTGACTACGGACTAGCGGGGGGTAAGGATACGCAGTATTTT,CASSDYGLAGGKDTQYF
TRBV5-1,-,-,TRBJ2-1,TGCGCCAGCAGTGTGACTTTTGAGGCTGAGCAGTTCTTC,CASSVTFEAEQFF
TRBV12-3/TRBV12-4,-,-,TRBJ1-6,TGTGCCAGCACCTATTCTGGTAATTCACCCCTCCACTTT,CASTYSGNSPLHF
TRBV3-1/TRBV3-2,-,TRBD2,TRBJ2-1,TGTGCCAGCAGCCGTCGCCGGGACGGGGGGACGAATGAGCAGTTCTTC,CASSRRRDGGTNEQFF
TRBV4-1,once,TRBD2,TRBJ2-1,TGCGCCAGCAGCCGAGGACTAGCGGGGGGGCGACCCTACAATGAGCAGTTCTTC,CASSRGLAGGRPYNEQFF
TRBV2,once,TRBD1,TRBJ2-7,TGTGCCAGCAGCCCCCAGGGTAGGACAGGTTTAGCCTACGAGCAGTACTTC,CASSPQGRTGLAYEQYF
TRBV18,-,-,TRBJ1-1,TGTGCCAGCTCTCCAGGGGAGTGGGCAACTGAAGCTTTCTTT,CASSPGEWATEAFF
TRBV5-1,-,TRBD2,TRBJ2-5,TGCGCCAGCAGCCTCCCACGCGCGGGAGTATGGTTCGTGACCCAGTACTTC,CASSLPRAGVWFVTQYF
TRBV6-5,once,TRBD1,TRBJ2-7,TGTGCCAGCAGGCGGGGACAGGGGGCGTACGAGCAGTACTTC,CASRRGQGAYEQYF
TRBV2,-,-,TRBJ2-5,TGTGCGATCTTCTGGGGGGAAGAAGGAGAGACCCAGTACTTC,CAIFWGEEGETQYF
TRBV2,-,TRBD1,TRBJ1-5,TGTGCCAGCAGAGACAGGGTTAGCAATCAGCCCCAGCATTTT,CASRDRVSNQPQHF
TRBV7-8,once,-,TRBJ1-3,TGTGCCAGCAGCTTAGGCCCGGGTCGGACTGGAAACACCATATATTTT,CASSLGPGRTGNTIYF
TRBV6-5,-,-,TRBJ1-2,TGTGCCAGCAGACTCACGGGGAGTACGGGCTACACCTTC,CASRLTGSTGYTF
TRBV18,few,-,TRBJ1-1,TGTGCCAGCGCCGCGGGGAGGAAAGACACTGAAGCTTTCTTT,CASAAGRKDTEAFF
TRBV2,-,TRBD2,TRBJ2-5,TGTGCCAGCAGTGCGAGACTAGCTACGATTTCCGAGACCCAGTACTTC,CASSARLATISETQYF
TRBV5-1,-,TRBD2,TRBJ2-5,TGCGCCAGCAGCTCGACTAGCCCCCAAGAGACCCAGTACTTC,CASSSTSPQETQYF
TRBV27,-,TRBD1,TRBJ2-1,TGTGCCAGCAGGATGACCCGTACAGGGGTAAGGTTTCAGAATGAGCAGTTCTTC,CASRMTRTGVRFQNEQFF
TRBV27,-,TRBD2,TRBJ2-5,TGTGCCAGCAGTGGCGGGGGGATTGAGACCCAGTACTTC,CASSGGGIETQYF
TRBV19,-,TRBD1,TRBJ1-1,TGTGCCAGTGGAAACCAGGGGGCGGGCACTGAAGCTTTCTTT,CASGNQGAGTEAFF
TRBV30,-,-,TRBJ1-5,TGTGCCTGGAGTGTACAAGCGGGGCAGCCCCAGCATTTT,CAWSVQAGQPQHF
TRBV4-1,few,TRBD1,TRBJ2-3,TGCGCCAGCAGCCAGACAGGGTGGGGTGCAGATACGCAGTATTTT,CASSQTGWGADTQYF
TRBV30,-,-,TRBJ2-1,TGTGCCTGGGATAGACCTCCCCCGGGCAGGGCCTACAATGAGCAGTTCTTC,CAWDRPPPGRAYNEQFF
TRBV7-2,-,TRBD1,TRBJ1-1,TGTGCCAGCAGCCCCTCGACAGGGAGGACTGAAGCTTTCTTT,CASSPSTGRTEAFF
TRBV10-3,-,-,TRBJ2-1,TGTGCCATCAGCCAGGGCGACGAGCAGTTCTTC,CAISQGDEQFF
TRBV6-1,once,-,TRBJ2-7,TGTGCCAGCAGTGAATCTCATGCGGGTTACTACGAGCAGTACTTC,CASSESHAGYYEQYF
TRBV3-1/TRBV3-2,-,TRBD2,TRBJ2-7,TGTGCCAGCAGCCAAGCCCCTAGCGGAATCTACGAGCAGTACTTC,CASSQAPSGIYEQYF
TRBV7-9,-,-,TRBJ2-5,TGTGCCAGCCAGCCAGAGACGAGTGGGCGCACCGGGATTAGGGAGACCCAGTACTTC,CASQPETSGRTGIRETQYF
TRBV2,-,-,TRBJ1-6,TGTGCCAGCGATCAACTTCGGATGTCAGGGACACCCCTCCACTTT,CASDQLRMSGTPLHF
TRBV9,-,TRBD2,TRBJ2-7,TGTGCCAGCAGCGTATCATCTAGCGGGGGAAACTACGAGCAGTACTTC,CASSVSSSGGNYEQYF
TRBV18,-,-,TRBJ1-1,TGTGCCAGCTCACCCACCGGGGGAACTGAAGCTTTCTTT,CASSPTGGTEAFF
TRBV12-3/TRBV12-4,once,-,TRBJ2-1,TGTGCCTCGGTGAGATCTCAGGCTGAGCAGTTCTTC,CASVRSQAEQFF
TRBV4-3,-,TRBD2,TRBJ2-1,TGCGCCAGCAGCCAAGGAACGGGCGGGGGGCCCACCTACAATGAGCAGTTCTTC,CASSQGTGGGPTYNEQFF